The 22 T cell receptor beta chains below come from one sample, sequenced in a study of blood T cell repertoires in COVID-19. Profiled with immunoSEQ multiplex PCR; TCRdb holds only in-frame clones, not every one. The profile covers roughly 300,000 clones, with approximately 89% appearing a single time and approximately 1.8% taken by the ten largest. The sequenced sample consisted of peripheral blood. The receptor source for this set is a woman between 25 and 40 years old with COVID-19, enrolled during active disease.

The chain has TRBV10-2 and TRBJ1-1, with a possible D match to TRBD1 (6 bases). Trimming shortened V by 0 bases and J by 4 bases, and 12 bases separated the two germline ends. Germline V lookup: CDR1 WSHSY, CDR2 SAAADI. The CDR3 runs to 15 residues. Here the CDR3 reads CASSESGGAGTEAFF. CDR3 in DNA: TGCGCCAGCAGTGAGTCGGGGGGGGCGGGCACTGAAGCTTTCTTT.

The chain has TRBV2 and TRBJ1-2; D might be TRBD1 (6 bases). The V end was cut by 6 bases, the J end by 0 bases, with 8 bases between. Germline assignment: CDR1 SNHLY and CDR2 FYNNEI. CDR3 size: 13 residues. This chain's CDR3 is CASSPGANYGYTF. For the CDR3, the DNA is TGTGCCAGCAGCCCAGGGGCTAACTATGGCTACACCTTC.

The genes are TRBV4-3 and TRBJ1-2; D remains ambiguous. Germline assignment: CDR1 LGHNA and CDR2 YSLEER. V lost 4 bases to trimming and J lost 3 bases, with 18 bases between them. CDR3 size: 16 residues. Here the CDR3 reads CASSREAVTSYYGYTF. The CDR3 region has the DNA TGCGCCAGCAGCCGGGAGGCGGTCACTTCTTACTATGGCTACACCTTC.

The chain combines TRBV6-5 with TRBJ2-1, with D uncertain. The V end lost 7 bases, the J end lost 7 bases, and 11 bases lay between the germline ends. Per germline, CDR1 MNHEY and CDR2 SVGAGI. The CDR3 length is 12 residues. As DNA, the CDR3 is TGTGCCAGCATGGCAGGTCCTAATGAGCAGTTCTTC. As protein: CASMAGPNEQFF.

This clone was seen a single time. The chain carries TRBV18 and TRBJ1-1; D call uncertain. Germline V CDR1 and CDR2: KGHSH, LQKENI. This CDR3 contains 14 residues. V lost 6 bases to trimming and J lost 0 bases, with 11 bases between them. CDR3 DNA: TGTGCCAGCTCCCGAGGTTCTATGAACACTGAAGCTTTCTTT. This gives the protein CASSRGSMNTEAFF.

V is TRBV2 and J is TRBJ1-3; TRBD1 agrees at 9 bases. J gave up 8 bases and V 10 bases, and 9 bases lay outside the gene matches. Per germline, CDR1 SNHLY and CDR2 FYNNEI. The CDR3 length is 13 residues. In DNA, the CDR3 is TGTGCCACCTCAGGACAGGGGCCGCACACCATATATTTT. It yields the protein CATSGQGPHTIYF.

V usage is TRBV4-3 and J usage is TRBJ2-1, with D maybe TRBD2 (5 bases). Germline lookup yields CDR1 LGHNA and CDR2 YSLEER. The CDR3 spans 16 residues. With 5 bases removed from V and 0 bases from J, the gap between germline ends came to 14 bases. DNA for the CDR3: TGCGCCAGCAGCTCTGCCCTTAGCGTCTCCTACAATGAGCAGTTCTTC. It codes for CASSSALSVSYNEQFF.

The CDR3, as DNA: TGTGCCAGTAGTATTAGGACAAGCTCCTATAATTCACCCCTCCACTTT. Protein product: CASSIRTSSYNSPLHF. This chain uses TRBV19 with TRBJ1-6; the D gene is possibly TRBD1 (5 bases). Trimming stripped 3 bases from V and 0 bases from J, with 9 bases between. The CDR3 consists of 16 residues. From germline, CDR1 is LNHDA and CDR2 SQIVND (reference sequence). Full variable domain (outside the CDR3, taken from reference TRBV19 and TRBJ1-6): DGGITQSPKYLFRKEGQNVTLSCEQNLNHDAMYWYRQDPGQGLRLIYYSQIVNDFQKGDIAEGYSVSREKKESFPLTVTSAQKNPTAFYLCASSIRTSSYNSPLHFGNGTRLTVT.

The V call is TRBV11-2, the J call TRBJ1-2, with D maybe TRBD1 (5 bases). Germline CDR1 and CDR2: SGHAT and FQNNGV. CDR3 length equals 16 residues. V lost 0 bases and J lost 8, with 19 bases in between. As DNA, the CDR3 is TGTGCCAGCAGCTTAGATCGTAGGACACCACAGAAAGGCTACACCTTC. The encoded protein is CASSLDRRTPQKGYTF.

This chain connects TRBV2 to TRBJ1-2; 10 bases line up with TRBD1. J was trimmed by 7 bases and V by 11 bases; bases with no gene match: 10. The CDR3 consists of 13 residues. Germline CDR1 is SNHLY and CDR2 is FYNNEI. DNA of the CDR3: TGTGCCGACGGACAGGGGGGGCTCTCTGGCTACACCTTC. It is translated as CADGQGGLSGYTF.

This clone was recorded only once. The J gene is TRBJ2-5, the V gene TRBV9; 10 positions agree with TRBD2. CDR3 size: 14 residues. V dropped 6 bases and J dropped 5; count of bases not matched to a gene: 7. Looked up from germline, CDR1 is SGDLS and CDR2 is YYNGEE. The CDR3 loop is CASTSGGAGETQYF. In nucleotides, the CDR3 is TGTGCCAGCACGAGCGGGGGGGCAGGGGAGACCCAGTACTTC. Based on the CDR3 plus reference TRBV9 and TRBJ2-5, the full variable domain is DSGVTQTPKHLITATGQRVTLRCSPRSGDLSVYWYQQSLDQGLQFLIQYYNGEERAKGNILERFSAQQFPDLHSELNLSSLELGDSALYFCASTSGGAGETQYFGPGTRLLVL.

The chain employs TRBV4-2 and TRBJ1-2, with D unresolved. The length of the CDR3 is 15 residues. Germline values: CDR1 LGHNA, CDR2 YNFKEQ. The V gene lost 0 bases and the J gene lost 4 bases, with 12 bases spanning the gap. The CDR3 nucleotides read TGTGCCAGCAGCCAAGACGAGGGTGGGGTCTATGGCTACACCTTC. Translating gives CASSQDEGGVYGYTF.

This chain uses TRBV28 with TRBJ1-5, with 7 bases aligning to TRBD1. CDR3 length: 17 residues. The V segment lost 5 bases and the J segment 0 bases; nucleotides outside the gene matches: 10. Germline CDR1 reads MDHEN; CDR2 reads SYDVKM. The CDR3: CASSAEQGSYSNQPQHF. CDR3 DNA: TGTGCCAGCAGTGCAGAACAGGGGTCGTATAGCAATCAGCCCCAGCATTTT.

The V gene is TRBV24-1, the J gene TRBJ1-2, with a tentative D call TRBD1 (5 bases). The CDR3 sequence is 14 residues long. Trimming removed 3 bases from V and 3 bases from J, with 10 bases in between. Germline V lookup: CDR1 KGHDR, CDR2 SFDVKD. The CDR3 coding sequence is TGTGCCACCAGTGATCCGACAGACCACTATGGCTACACCTTC. Its translation is CATSDPTDHYGYTF.

The rearrangement uses TRBV19 and TRBJ2-5, with 11 bases lining up with TRBD2. The V and J ends lost 5 bases and 5 bases, in that order; junction bases with no gene match: 10. Germline values: CDR1 LNHDA, CDR2 SQIVND (reference sequence). This CDR3 has 16 amino acids. In DNA form, the CDR3 reads TGTGCCAGTAGTCGGCTAGCGGGGGGCCCGGGGGAGACCCAGTACTTC. This codes for CASSRLAGGPGETQYF.

The chain recombines TRBV6-2 or TRBV6-3 with TRBJ2-7, with TRBD1 matching over 8 bases. The CDR3 is 16 residues long. The V segment lost 5 bases and the J segment 4 bases; nucleotides outside the gene matches: 13. Looked up from germline, CDR1 is MNHEY and CDR2 is SVGEGT. The CDR3 region is CASSLTSGRQGYEQYF. CDR3 coding DNA: TGTGCCAGCAGTCTAACGTCGGGACGACAGGGGTACGAGCAGTACTTC.

V gene TRBV9 combines with J gene TRBJ1-4, with TRBD1 matching over 8 bases. CDR1 is SGDLS, CDR2 YYNGEE, per germline. The CDR3 runs to 17 residues. V lost 3 bases and J lost 7; bases outside the gene matches: 14. The CDR3 protein is CASSGESDPGTGEKLFF. The CDR3 coding sequence is TGTGCCAGCAGCGGAGAAAGCGACCCCGGGACAGGTGAAAAACTGTTTTTT.

The chain combines TRBV18 with TRBJ2-1; no firm D call. This CDR3 is built from 12 residues. Germline V gene data show CDR1 as KGHSH and CDR2 as LQKENI. The V gene lost 6 bases and the J gene lost 8 bases, with 11 bases spanning the gap. This CDR3 is CASSHSTDEQFF. CDR3 nucleotides: TGTGCCAGCTCCCATAGTACGGATGAGCAGTTCTTC.

This clone was seen just once. The V gene is TRBV11-3, the J gene TRBJ2-5; 8 positions agree with TRBD1. CDR1 and CDR2 from the germline V gene are SGHNT and YENEEA. With V trimmed by 5 bases and J by 2 bases, 4 bases remained unmatched. This CDR3 contains 14 residues. The DNA of the CDR3 is TGTGCCAGCAGCCGTGGGACAGGTCAAGAGACCCAGTACTTC. Encoded protein: CASSRGTGQETQYF.

This clone was recorded a few times. The V and J genes are TRBV5-5 and TRBJ2-5; D may be TRBD1 (6 bases). The CDR3 sequence is 15 residues long. Germline-derived CDR1 and CDR2 are SGHKS and YYEKEE (reference sequence). The ends were cut back, 0 bases at V and 3 bases at J, with 12 bases in the middle. In nucleotides, the CDR3 is TGTGCCAGCAGCTTGGCCGGGTACAGGGAAGAGACCCAGTACTTC. Translating it yields CASSLAGYREETQYF. The whole variable domain, filled in from reference TRBV5-5 and TRBJ2-5, reads DAGVTQSPTHLIKTRGQQVTLRCSPISGHKSVSWYQQVLGQGPQFIFQYYEKEERGRGNFPDRFSARQFPNYSSELNVNALLLGDSALYLCASSLAGYREETQYFGPGTRLLVL.

The gene calls are TRBV19 and TRBJ2-4, with D perhaps matching TRBD2 (6 bases). V lost 0 bases and J lost 13, with 16 bases in between. The CDR3 extends over 14 amino acids. CDR1 LNHDA and CDR2 SQIVND come from the germline V gene (reference sequence). CDR3 DNA sequence: TGTGCCAGTAGTATAGATGGCAGTATGGGAGGACAGTACTTC. It is translated as CASSIDGSMGGQYF.

J is TRBJ1-1 and V is TRBV30; D remains unclear. Trimming took 2 bases from V and 4 from J, leaving 5 bases between them. CDR1 and CDR2 from the germline V gene are GTSNPN and SVGIG (reference sequence). The CDR3 sequence is 11 residues long. The CDR3 region has the DNA TGTGCCTGGAGTCTCGGCACTGAAGCTTTCTTT. Residues: CAWSLGTEAFF.